The present T cell receptor (beta chain) was sequenced within a study of shared clonotypes between healthy human individuals. Between the trimmed V and J ends, which lost 5 bases and 6 bases, there was a span of 13 bases. Germline V CDR1 and CDR2: SEHNR, FQNEAQ (reference sequence). The CDR3 totals 14 residues. CD45RO negativity and positive selection for CCR7 defined naive CD8 cells, a population that excluded terminally differentiated effector memory CD45RA+ cells. Study-wide findings and caveats: Sampling involved blood alone; tissue repertoires likely differ.

The table lists this clone with a count of one. The antigen is undetermined. At the deep level, the assay was run. Several immunoSEQ plates received, in even portions, the genomic DNA of each subset. Generated by immunoSEQ multiplex PCR, the TCRdb table keeps only in-frame clones and is missing some. This table has 1.5 million to 2.5 million clones, approximately 95% appearing once. The V gene is TRBV7-9, the J gene TRBJ2-2; D tentatively fits TRBD1 or TRBD2 (5 bases each). This sequence was found in a young man in good health. Source material: naive CD8+ T cells sorted from blood. CDR3 DNA: TGTGCCAGCAGCCTTTCGACGGGGCCCGGGGAGCTGTTTTTT. Residues: CASSLSTGPGELFF.